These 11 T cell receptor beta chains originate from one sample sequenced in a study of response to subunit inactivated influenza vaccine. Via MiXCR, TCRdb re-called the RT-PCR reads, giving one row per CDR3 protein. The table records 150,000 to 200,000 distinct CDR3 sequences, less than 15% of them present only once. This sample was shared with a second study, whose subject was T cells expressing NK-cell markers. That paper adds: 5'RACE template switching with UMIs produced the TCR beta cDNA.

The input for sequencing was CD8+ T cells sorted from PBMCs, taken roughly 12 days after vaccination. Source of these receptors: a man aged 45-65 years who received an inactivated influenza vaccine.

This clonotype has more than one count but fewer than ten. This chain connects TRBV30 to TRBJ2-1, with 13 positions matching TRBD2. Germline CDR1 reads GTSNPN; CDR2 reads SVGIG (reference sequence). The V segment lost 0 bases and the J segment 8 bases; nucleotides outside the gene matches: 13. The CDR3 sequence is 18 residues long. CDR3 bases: TGTGCCTGGAGTGTAGGGACTAGCGGGACCCCGTTTGTTTATGAGCAGTTCTTC. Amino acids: CAWSVGTSGTPFVYEQFF.

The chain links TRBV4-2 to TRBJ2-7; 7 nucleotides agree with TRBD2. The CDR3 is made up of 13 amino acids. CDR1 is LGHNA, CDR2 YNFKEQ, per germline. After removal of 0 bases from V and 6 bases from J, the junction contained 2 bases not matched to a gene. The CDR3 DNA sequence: TGTGCCAGCAGCCAAGAAGGGAGGGCCGAGCAGTACTTC. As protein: CASSQEGRAEQYF.

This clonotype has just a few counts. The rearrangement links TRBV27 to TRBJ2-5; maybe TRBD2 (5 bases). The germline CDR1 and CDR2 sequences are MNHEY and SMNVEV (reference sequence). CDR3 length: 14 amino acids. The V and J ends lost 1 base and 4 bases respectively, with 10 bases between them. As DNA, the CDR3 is TGTGCCAGCAGTTTATTTGCGGGTACAGAGACCCAGTACTTC. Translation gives CASSLFAGTETQYF.

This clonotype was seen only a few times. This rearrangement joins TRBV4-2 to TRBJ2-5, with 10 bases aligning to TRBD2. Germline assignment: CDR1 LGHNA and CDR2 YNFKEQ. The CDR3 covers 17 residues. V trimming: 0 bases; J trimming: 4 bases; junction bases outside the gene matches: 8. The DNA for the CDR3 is TGTGCCAGCAGCCAAGATCCTAGCGGGAGATCCCCAGAGACCCAGTACTTC. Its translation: CASSQDPSGRSPETQYF.

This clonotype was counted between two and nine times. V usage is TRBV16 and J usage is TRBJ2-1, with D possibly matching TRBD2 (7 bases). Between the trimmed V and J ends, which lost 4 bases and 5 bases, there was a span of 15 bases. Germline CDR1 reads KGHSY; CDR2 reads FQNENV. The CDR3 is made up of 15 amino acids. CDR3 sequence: CASSPLAGAHNEQFF. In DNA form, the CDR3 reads TGTGCCAGCAGCCCCCTGGCGGGGGCTCACAATGAGCAGTTCTTC. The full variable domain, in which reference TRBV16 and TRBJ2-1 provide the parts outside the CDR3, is GEEVAQTPKHLVRGEGQKAKLYCAPIKGHSYVFWYQQVLKNEFKFLISFQNENVFDETGMPKERFSAKCLPNSPCSLEIQATKLEDSAVYFCASSPLAGAHNEQFFGPGTRLTVL.

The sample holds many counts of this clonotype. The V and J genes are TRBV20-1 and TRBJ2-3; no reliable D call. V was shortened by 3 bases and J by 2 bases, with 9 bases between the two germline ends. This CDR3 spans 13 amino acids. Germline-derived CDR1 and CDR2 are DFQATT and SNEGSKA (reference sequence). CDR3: CSASPQNTDTQYF. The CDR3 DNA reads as TGCAGTGCTAGTCCTCAAAACACAGATACGCAGTATTTT.

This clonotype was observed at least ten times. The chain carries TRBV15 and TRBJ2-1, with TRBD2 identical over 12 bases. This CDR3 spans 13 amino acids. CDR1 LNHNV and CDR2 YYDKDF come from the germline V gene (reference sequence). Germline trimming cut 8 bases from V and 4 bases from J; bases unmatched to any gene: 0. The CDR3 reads CATGLAGYNEQFF. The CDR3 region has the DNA TGTGCCACCGGACTAGCGGGGTACAATGAGCAGTTCTTC.

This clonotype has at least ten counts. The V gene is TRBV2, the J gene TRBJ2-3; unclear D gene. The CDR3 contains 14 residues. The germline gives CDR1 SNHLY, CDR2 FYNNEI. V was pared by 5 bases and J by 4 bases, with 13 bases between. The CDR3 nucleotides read TGTGCCAGCAGTCGGTCTAGAAGGGCAGATACGCAGTATTTT. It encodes CASSRSRRADTQYF.

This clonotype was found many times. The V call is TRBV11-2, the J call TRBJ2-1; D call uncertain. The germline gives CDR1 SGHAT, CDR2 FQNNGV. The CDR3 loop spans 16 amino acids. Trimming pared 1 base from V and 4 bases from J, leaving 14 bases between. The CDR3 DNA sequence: TGTGCCAGCAGCTTAGGTCCAGGCCGCCTTTACAATGAGCAGTTCTTC. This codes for CASSLGPGRLYNEQFF.

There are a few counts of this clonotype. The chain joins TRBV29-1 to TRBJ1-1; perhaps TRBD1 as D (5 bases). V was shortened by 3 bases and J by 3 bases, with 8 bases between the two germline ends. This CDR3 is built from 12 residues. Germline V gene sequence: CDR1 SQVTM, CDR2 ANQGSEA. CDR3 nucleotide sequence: TGCAGCGTTGACCGGGACCACACTGAAGCTTTCTTT. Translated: CSVDRDHTEAFF.

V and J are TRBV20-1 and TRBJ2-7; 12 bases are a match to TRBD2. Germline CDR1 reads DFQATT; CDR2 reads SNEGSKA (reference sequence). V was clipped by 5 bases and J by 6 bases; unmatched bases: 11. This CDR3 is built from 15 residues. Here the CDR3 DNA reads TGCAGTGCTGAATCTAGCGGGAGGGCCGGATCCGAGCAGTACTTC. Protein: CSAESSGRAGSEQYF.